The present entry profiles one TCR beta chain with its context. The protocol was immunoSEQ multiplex PCR, while the TCRdb copy is restricted to in-frame clones and leaves out a portion. The sample lists around 95,000 clones; about nine tenths were seen once. This record belongs to a study of blood T cell repertoires in COVID-19. The trim removed 6 bases at V and 0 bases at J, leaving 10 bases unmatched. This CDR3 is 17 amino acids long. The germline gives CDR1 SNHLY, CDR2 FYNNEI. The sample consisted of peripheral blood. The TCR sequence derives from a man in his fifties with acute or convalescent COVID-19. The chain combines TRBV2 with TRBJ2-1, with 8 bases aligning to TRBD1. CDR3 amino acids: CASRTHRGKSSYNEQFF. The CDR3 DNA reads TGTGCCAGCAGAACACACAGGGGGAAAAGCTCCTACAATGAGCAGTTCTTC. Looking up the rest from reference TRBV2 and TRBJ2-1 gives the full variable domain: EPEVTQTPSHQVTQMGQEVILRCVPISNHLYFYWYRQILGQKVEFLVSFYNNEISEKSEIFDDQFSVERPDGSNFTLKIRSTKLEDSAMYFCASRTHRGKSSYNEQFFGPGTRLTVL.